These 6 T cell receptor beta chains were all obtained from the same sample, sequenced in a study of cytomegalovirus exposure and HLA in healthy donors. The PCR contained 60 Vbeta and 13 Jbeta primers. Clones were sequenced by immunoSEQ multiplex PCR, and TCRdb holds only the in-frame ones, with some missing. The repertoire holds about 150,000 clones, with roughly 10% as singletons. The sample taken for sequencing was PBMCs. The origin of the receptors is a male donor in good health and CMV-seronegative.

This clone was counted between two and nine times. V and J are TRBV11-1 and TRBJ1-1; tentatively, D is TRBD1 (6 bases). CDR1 is SGHAT, CDR2 FQDESV, per germline (reference sequence). V lost 5 bases and J lost 3, with 16 bases in between. The CDR3 totals 15 residues. CDR3 sequence: CASSRDPQGYTEAFF. Here the CDR3 DNA reads TGTGCCAGCAGCCGTGACCCACAGGGATACACTGAAGCTTTCTTT.

This sequence joins TRBV5-6 and TRBJ2-3; 9 bases line up with TRBD1. The germline CDR1 and CDR2 sequences are SGHDT and YYEEEE. The CDR3 totals 19 residues. With V trimmed by 2 bases and J by 0 bases, 13 bases remained unmatched. CDR3 protein: CASSLGGTGLSPSTDTQYF. CDR3 bases: TGTGCCAGCAGCTTAGGCGGGACAGGGCTTTCTCCTAGCACAGATACGCAGTATTTT.

This clone was seen a handful of times. The rearrangement joins TRBV10-3 to TRBJ2-1, with 8 bases that match TRBD1. The CDR3 runs 15 residues. Germline trimming cut 3 bases from V and 8 bases from J; bases unmatched to any gene: 9. Germline CDR1 ENHRY, CDR2 SYGVKD. CDR3 DNA sequence: TGTGCCATCAGTGATCCTCTTGACAGGGGCGATGAGCAGTTCTTC. Amino acid sequence: CAISDPLDRGDEQFF.

The chain is built from TRBV6-6 and TRBJ2-7; 11 nucleotides match TRBD1. The CDR3 length is 15 residues. Germline V lookup: CDR1 MNHNY, CDR2 SVGAGI (reference sequence). The V segment lost 6 bases and the J segment 4 bases; nucleotides outside the gene matches: 8. The CDR3 sequence is CASSRPGQGDYEQYF. DNA for the CDR3: TGTGCCAGCAGCCGTCCGGGACAGGGGGATTACGAGCAGTACTTC.

The genes are TRBV7-3 and TRBJ2-1, with 12 bases that match TRBD2. Per the germline V gene, CDR1 is SGHTA and CDR2 is FQGTGA. V was clipped by 6 bases and J by 4 bases; unmatched bases: 7. This CDR3 comprises 16 residues. The DNA of the CDR3 is TGTGCCAGCAGACTAACCGGGACTAGCGGGTACAATGAGCAGTTCTTC. Encoded protein: CASRLTGTSGYNEQFF.

V usage is TRBV6-5 and J usage is TRBJ1-1; 7 nucleotides align to TRBD1. V was pared by 5 bases and J by 5 bases, with 5 bases of the junction left unmatched. In germline, CDR1 is MNHEY, CDR2 SVGAGI. The length of the CDR3 is 13 residues. CDR3 nucleotides: TGTGCCAGCAGTCTACCAGGGGGTACTGAAGCTTTCTTT. Its protein product is CASSLPGGTEAFF.